The next 14 T cell receptor beta chains were all read from a single sample in a study of human T cells and chemical hapten exposure. TCRdb itself ran the RACE reads through MiXCR, one entry per CDR3 protein. The sample has tens of thousands of distinct CDR3 sequences; less than 8% are singletons. Noted time point: healthy volunteer bleed at 2 weeks. Unfractionated whole blood yielded total RNA. Input material: whole blood. The receptor set was obtained from a human donor in good health. Some clones in this sample may be carry-over from other donors' samples.

The sample holds a few counts of this clonotype. This chain joins TRBV12-5 and TRBJ1-1, with a tentative D call TRBD1 (5 bases). V was trimmed by 1 base and J by 3 bases, leaving 15 bases between them. Germline V gene data show CDR1 as LGHNT and CDR2 as FRNRAP. The length of the CDR3 is 16 residues. The CDR3 DNA reads TGTGCTAGTGGTTTGGCAACCGGGACTTATCACACTGAAGCTTTCTTT. It is translated as CASGLATGTYHTEAFF.

The table lists this clonotype with many counts. This chain uses TRBV6-6 with TRBJ2-7, with a tentative D call TRBD1 (6 bases). V was trimmed by 8 bases and J by 5 bases, leaving 19 bases between them. Germline values: CDR1 MNHNY, CDR2 SVGAGI (reference sequence). This CDR3 region has 14 residues. The CDR3 loop is CASGTNRDRDEQYF. The CDR3 DNA reads TGTGCCAGCGGAACGAACAGGGATCGGGACGAGCAGTACTTC.

This clonotype occurred a few times. The chain carries TRBV20-1 and TRBJ2-1, with a tentative D call TRBD2 (5 bases). V lost 2 bases and J lost 4, with 18 bases in between. CDR1 and CDR2 (germline): DFQATT, SNEGSKA (reference sequence). This CDR3 has 16 amino acids. Here the CDR3 reads CSARKRIGPVYNEQFF. CDR3 nucleotides: TGCAGTGCTAGAAAGCGGATAGGCCCCGTATACAATGAGCAGTTCTTC.

Concerning this clonotype: The junction shows a germline mismatch at one end, possibly a read error. CDR3: CSVYRGITYGDTF. DNA of the CDR3: TGCAGCGTTTACCGAGGTATAACCTATGGCGACACCTTC. V gene TRBV29-1 combines with J gene TRBJ1-2; D is undetermined. This CDR3 contains 13 residues. Germline values: CDR1 SQVTM, CDR2 ANQGSEA.

This clonotype was seen a handful of times. The CDR3 is CASSSPRLNLAKNIQYF. For the CDR3, the DNA is TGTGCCAGCAGTTCACCCCGTTTGAACCTAGCCAAAAACATTCAGTACTTC. The J gene is TRBJ2-4, the V gene TRBV28; D is undetermined. Germline V CDR1 and CDR2: MDHEN, SYDVKM. The CDR3 has 17 amino acids. The ends were cut back, 4 bases at V and 0 bases at J, with 16 bases in the middle.

This clonotype came up many times. The rearrangement links TRBV20-1 to TRBJ1-5; 10 bases match TRBD1. The trim removed 1 base at V and 4 bases at J, leaving 1 base unmatched. The CDR3 has 14 amino acids. Germline CDR1 reads DFQATT; CDR2 reads SNEGSKA (reference sequence). The CDR3 spells CSARGDRGNQPQHF. Here the CDR3 DNA reads TGCAGTGCTAGAGGGGACAGGGGTAATCAGCCCCAGCATTTT.

The chain has TRBV7-9 and TRBJ1-1, with TRBD1 as a possible D gene (5 bases). Germline values: CDR1 SEHNR, CDR2 FQNEAQ (reference sequence). Trimming left V 2 bases short and J 1 base short, with 8 bases between. The CDR3 extends over 14 amino acids. For the CDR3, the DNA is TGTGCCAGCAGCTTAAACCAGGGGAACACTGAAGCTTTCTTT. Translating it yields CASSLNQGNTEAFF.

This chain connects TRBV7-2 to TRBJ2-7; D is uncertain. Germline-derived CDR1 and CDR2 are SGHTA and FQGNSA. The CDR3 extends over 13 amino acids. The V gene lost 1 base and the J gene lost 2 bases, with 6 bases spanning the gap. CDR3 sequence: CASSLGEAYEQYF. The DNA for the CDR3 is TGTGCCAGCAGCTTAGGGGAAGCCTACGAGCAGTACTTC.

This clonotype was seen many times. The genes are TRBV2 and TRBJ2-1; D is perhaps TRBD1 (6 bases). The CDR3 contains 15 residues. V lost 8 bases and J lost 2, with 16 bases in between. Germline lookup yields CDR1 SNHLY and CDR2 FYNNEI. The CDR3 DNA is TGTGCCAGCCGGGGCGACAGGAGAACCTACAATGAGCAGTTCTTC. Translation: CASRGDRRTYNEQFF.

Sample share makes this clonotype medium-sized (0.01 to 0.1%). The chain has TRBV2 and TRBJ1-2; no reliable D call. This CDR3 region has 12 residues. V was cut by 7 bases and J by 8 bases, with 14 bases left in between. The germline gives CDR1 SNHLY, CDR2 FYNNEI. The CDR3 DNA is TGTGCCAGCACGGTCACGGAAGGAGGCTACACCTTC. This codes for CASTVTEGGYTF.

The gene calls are TRBV5-6 and TRBJ2-1; D may be TRBD2 (6 bases). Between the trimmed V and J ends, which lost 4 bases and 7 bases, there was a span of 21 bases. The CDR3 covers 16 residues. CDR1 and CDR2 (germline): SGHDT, YYEEEE. The CDR3 sequence is CASSPDAGTSVNEQFF. For the CDR3, the DNA is TGTGCCAGCAGCCCAGACGCCGGGACTTCGGTGAATGAGCAGTTCTTC. Full variable domain (remainder filled in from reference TRBV5-6 and TRBJ2-1): DAGVTQSPTHLIKTRGQQVTLRCSPKSGHDTVSWYQQALGQGPQFIFQYYEEEERQRGNFPDRFSGHQFPNYSSELNVNALLLGDSALYLCASSPDAGTSVNEQFFGPGTRLTVL.

This clonotype has only a few counts. This chain uses TRBV7-9 with TRBJ1-5; tentative D call: TRBD1 (5 bases). The CDR3 sequence is 14 residues long. The V and J ends lost 4 bases and 4 bases respectively, with 11 bases between them. From germline, CDR1 is SEHNR and CDR2 FQNEAQ (reference sequence). The CDR3 DNA follows: TGTGCCAGCAGCTCTAGCGGGGGGAATCAGCCCCAGCATTTT. Translated, it gives CASSSSGGNQPQHF.

This clonotype was counted between two and nine times. This rearrangement joins TRBV29-1 to TRBJ2-3, with D possibly TRBD2 on 6 matching bases. In germline, CDR1 is SQVTM, CDR2 ANQGSEA. The CDR3 is 15 amino acids. The V end was cut by 5 bases, the J end by 2 bases, with 17 bases between. The CDR3 sequence: CSVQGFGGVTDTQYF. CDR3 bases: TGCAGCGTTCAAGGGTTTGGAGGGGTCACAGATACGCAGTATTTT.

Turning to this clonotype: This may arise from a read error, as a much more abundant clone is one base away. CDR3 nucleotide sequence: TGTGCCAGCAGCGTAGTCGGGGATAACACAGATACGCAGTATTTT. The encoded protein is CASSVVGDNTDTQYF. This chain links TRBV9 with TRBJ2-3; tentatively, D is TRBD2 (5 bases). V was cut by 0 bases and J by 2 bases, with 10 bases left in between. CDR1 and CDR2 from the germline V gene are SGDLS and YYNGEE. This CDR3 spans 15 amino acids.